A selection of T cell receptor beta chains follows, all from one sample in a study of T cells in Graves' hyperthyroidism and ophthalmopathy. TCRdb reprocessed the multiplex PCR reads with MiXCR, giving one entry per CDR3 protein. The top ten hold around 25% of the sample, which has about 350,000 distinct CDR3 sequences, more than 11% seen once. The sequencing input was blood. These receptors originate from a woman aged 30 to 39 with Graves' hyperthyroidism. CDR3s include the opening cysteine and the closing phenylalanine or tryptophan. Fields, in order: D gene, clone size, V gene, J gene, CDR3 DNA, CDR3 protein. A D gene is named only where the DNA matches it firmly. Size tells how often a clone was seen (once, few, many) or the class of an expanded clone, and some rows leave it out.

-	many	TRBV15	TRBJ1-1	TGTGCCACCAGCAAAGTGCAGGGGTCGAAGAACACTGAAGCTTTCTTT	CATSKVQGSKNTEAFF
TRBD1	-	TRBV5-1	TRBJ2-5	TGCGCCAGCAGCTTGGTAGCAGGGGGCGGCCAAGAGACCCAGTACTTC	CASSLVAGGGQETQYF
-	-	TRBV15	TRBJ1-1	TGTGCCACCAGCAGAGATTCCGGGGTAAGGGCGAGCACTGAAGCTTTCTTT	CATSRDSGVRASTEAFF
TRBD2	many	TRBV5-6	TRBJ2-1	TGTGCCAGCAGCTTGGGGGATCGACTAGCGGGAACCAGCCAGCAGTTCTTC	CASSLGDRLAGTSQQFF
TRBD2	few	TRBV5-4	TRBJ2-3	TGTGCCAGCAGCTTGGGCGGGGGGACCACAGATACGCAGTATTTT	CASSLGGGTTDTQYF
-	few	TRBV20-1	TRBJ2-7	TGCAGTGCTAGGGTCAGGATTAACTCCTACGAGCAGTACTTC	CSARVRINSYEQYF
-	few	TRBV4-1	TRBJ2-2	TGCGCCAGCAGCCAACGAGGTAACACCGGGGAGCTGTTTTTT	CASSQRGNTGELFF
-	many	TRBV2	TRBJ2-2	TGTGCCAGCAGTGAAGTCGGGGCCGGGGAGCTGTTTTTT	CASSEVGAGELFF
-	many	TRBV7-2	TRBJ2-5	TGTGCCAGCAGCTTAGGGTTTCAGACCGGGGACCTAAGTACGGAGACCCAGTACTTC	CASSLGFQTGDLSTETQYF
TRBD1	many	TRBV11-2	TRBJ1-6	TGTGCCAGCAGCTCCACAGGGGGGCATAATTCACCCCTCCACTTT	CASSSTGGHNSPLHF
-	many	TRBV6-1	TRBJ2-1	TGTGCCAGCAGTCGGACCAACAATGAGCAGTTCTTC	CASSRTNNEQFF
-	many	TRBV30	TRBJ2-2	TGTGCCTGGACGCAAAGACCGGATTTTGCCGGGGAGCTGTTTTTT	CAWTQRPDFAGELFF
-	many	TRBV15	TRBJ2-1	TGTGCCACCAGCAGAGACCGAACCAATGAGCAGTTCTTC	CATSRDRTNEQFF
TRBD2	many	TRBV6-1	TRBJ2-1	TGTGCCAGCAACATTGGACTAGCGGGAGGCAATGAGCAGTTCTTC	CASNIGLAGGNEQFF
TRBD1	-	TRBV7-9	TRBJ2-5	TGTGCCAGCAGCAGGGGGCGAGGGGAGACCCAGTACTTC	CASSRGRGETQYF
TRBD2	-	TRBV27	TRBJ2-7	TGTGCCAGCAGTTCCCTCTCGAGCGGGAGTGCTGGGTTTAGGAACTACGAGCAGTACTTC	CASSSLSSGSAGFRNYEQYF
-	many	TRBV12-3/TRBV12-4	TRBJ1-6	TGTGCCAGCAGGTCCGGGACAAACCACGGACCCCTCCACTTT	CASRSGTNHGPLHF
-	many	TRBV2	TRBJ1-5	TGTGCCAGCAGTGAACAAGGATTCAATCAGCCCCAGCATTTT	CASSEQGFNQPQHF
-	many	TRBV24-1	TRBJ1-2	TGTGCCACCAGTGCCCGAGGACCTCGTGGGGCCTACACCTTC	CATSARGPRGAYTF
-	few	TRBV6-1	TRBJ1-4	TGTGCCAGCAGTGGAGAATCGGGCTATGAAAAACTGTTTTTT	CASSGESGYEKLFF
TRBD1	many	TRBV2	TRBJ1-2	TGTGCCAGCAGTGAGGAGGGGGCGTATGGCTACACCTTC	CASSEEGAYGYTF
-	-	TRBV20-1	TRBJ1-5	TGCAGTGCTAGAGATGAGCGGCAGGTGCACACCGGGAATCAGCCCCAGCATTTT	CSARDERQVHTGNQPQHF
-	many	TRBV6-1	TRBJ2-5	TGTGCCAGCAGTGAACGCCCGGCAGGGGCCCTCGGCCGGGAGACCCAGTACTTC	CASSERPAGALGRETQYF
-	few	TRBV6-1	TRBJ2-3	TGTGCCAGCAGTGTACTTTCGGCAAGGACAGATACGCAGTATTTT	CASSVLSARTDTQYF
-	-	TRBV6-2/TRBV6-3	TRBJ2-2	TGTGCCAGCAGTTTTCAAGCGGGGAACACCGGGGAGCTGTTTTTT	CASSFQAGNTGELFF
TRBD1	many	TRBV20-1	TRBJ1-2	TGCAGTGCTAGCATGACAGGGGGCGACTATGGCTACACCTTC	CSASMTGGDYGYTF
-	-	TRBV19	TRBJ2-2	TGTGCCAGTATGTGGGGTTCCGGGGAGCTGTTTTTT	CASMWGSGELFF
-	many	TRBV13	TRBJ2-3	TGTGCCAGCAGCCCTACGGACCTAACCGACACAGATACGCAGTATTTT	CASSPTDLTDTDTQYF
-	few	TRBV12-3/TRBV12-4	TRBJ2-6	TGTGCCAGCAGTCCAACTCAGTCGGGTGGGGCCAACGTCCTGACTTTC	CASSPTQSGGANVLTF
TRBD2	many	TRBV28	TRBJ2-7	TGTGCCAGCAGGAGTAGCGGGAACTACGAGCAGTACTTC	CASRSSGNYEQYF
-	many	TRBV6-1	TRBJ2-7	TGTGCCAGCAGTGAAGCAGTGGGGGTCTCCTACGAGCAGTACTTC	CASSEAVGVSYEQYF